Listed here are 5 T cell receptor beta chains from one sample, sequenced in a study of T-cell memory formation after mild COVID-19 (dated by TCRdb to the early 2020s). Libraries were constructed by 5' RACE. Data came from an Illumina NovaSeq 6000. TCRdb reprocessing: public reads trimmed at Q25 with fastp, clones called with MiXCR, in-frame beta chains kept. Under each unique CDR3 protein, matching rows form one entry showing the most common genes and DNA. Recorded for this sample are 350,000 to 500,000 distinct CDR3 sequences; more than 15% of them occurred a single time. About a fifth of the sample belongs to the ten largest clones. The sequenced sample was PBMCs or a T cell subset sorted from them (not recorded which). The receptors were gathered from a man between 18 and 35 years old who had mild COVID-19 (a few samples of this study predate the infection). The sample titles of this study are shuffled in the database, so cell type and time point are left out; the donor was told from shared clones.

This clonotype was observed a handful of times. This rearrangement joins TRBV4-2 to TRBJ2-1, with TRBD2 matching over 8 bases. V lost 4 bases, J lost 2 bases, and 7 bases stayed unmatched. Germline V gene data show CDR1 as LGHNA and CDR2 as YNFKEQ. The CDR3 loop spans 16 amino acids. Written as DNA, the CDR3 is TGTGCCAGCAGCCTATCGAGCGGGGGAACCTACAATGAGCAGTTCTTC. Translated, it gives CASSLSSGGTYNEQFF.

The chain links TRBV20-1 to TRBJ2-2, with 9 bases lining up with TRBD1. The germline CDR1 and CDR2 sequences are DFQATT and SNEGSKA (reference sequence). Trimming cost V 6 bases and J 6 bases; bases outside gene matches: 8. The CDR3 spans 14 residues. The CDR3 DNA reads TGCAGTGCCGAGAGGGACAGGGAGGCCGGGGAGCTGTTTTTT. It is translated as CSAERDREAGELFF.

Only a few counts were recorded for this clonotype. DNA of the CDR3: TGTGCCAGCAGCTTTAGACGTCGGAGCTCTGGAAACACCATATATTTT. This codes for CASSFRRRSSGNTIYF. The chain uses TRBV7-9 and TRBJ1-3, with D unclear. The length of the CDR3 is 16 residues. Germline V lookup: CDR1 SEHNR, CDR2 FQNEAQ (reference sequence). Trimming left V 3 bases short and J 0 bases short, with 12 bases between.

The V call is TRBV4-1, the J call TRBJ1-6; D ambiguous. Per germline, CDR1 MGHRA and CDR2 YSYEKL. V was shortened by 5 bases and J by 0 bases, with 8 bases between the two germline ends. CDR3 length equals 15 residues. The CDR3 loop reads CASSAGSSYNSPLHF. The CDR3 bases are TGCGCCAGCAGCGCGGGGAGCTCCTATAATTCACCCCTCCACTTT.

This clonotype was picked up a small number of times. The CDR3 DNA reads as TGTGCCAGCAGGACCCCACCGGGGGTCAGGGATACGCAGTATTTT. Protein product: CASRTPPGVRDTQYF. This chain connects TRBV6-2 or TRBV6-3 to TRBJ2-3; D is possibly TRBD2 (6 bases). The CDR3 sequence is 15 residues long. From germline, CDR1 is MNHEY and CDR2 SVGEGT. The V end was cut by 6 bases, the J end by 6 bases, with 19 bases between.